This section outlines one T cell receptor (beta chain) sequence together with its context. The data were obtained in a study of T cell changes during pregnancy in multiple sclerosis. TCRdb's copy holds only in-frame clones and misses some; the assay was immunoSEQ multiplex PCR. The sample consists of tens of thousands of clones, about 91% of them appearing once. Germline V CDR1 and CDR2: SGHDN, FVKESK. V lost 4 bases and J lost 0; bases outside the gene matches: 8. There are 17 residues in the CDR3. The chain has TRBV14 and TRBJ2-2; 7 bases align to TRBD1. The receptor was derived from a female donor with multiple sclerosis, enrolled in a pregnancy study. This material consisted of peripheral blood, taken before pregnancy. The CDR3 DNA is TGTGCCAGCAGCCCGCGGACAGGCCTCTCGAACACCGGGGAGCTGTTTTTT. Translation gives CASSPRTGLSNTGELFF.